The rows below give T cell receptor beta chains drawn from one sample of a study of blood T cell repertoires in COVID-19. The data were produced by immunoSEQ multiplex PCR, yet TCRdb's version contains in-frame clones alone and is incomplete. Counted here are about 360,000 clones, approximately 80% occurring once; the ten biggest clones make up more than 1%. The sample was peripheral blood. Receptor source: a human donor with acute or convalescent COVID-19. The donor label of this sample is uncertain. Each CDR3 is given with its conserved first and last residue. A D gene is named only where the DNA matches it firmly. The size of a clone is reported for some rows only, either as once, few or many, or as a class for expanded clones.

V	size	D	J	CDR3	DNA
TRBV28	few	NA	TRBJ1-5	CASSFPGNQAQHF	TGTGCCAGCAGTTTTCCAGGGAACCAGGCCCAGCATTTT
TRBV2	NA	NA	TRBJ2-7	CASSEPEIPYEQYF	TGTGCCAGCAGTGAACCAGAAATCCCATACGAGCAGTACTTC
TRBV7-9	NA	TRBD1	TRBJ1-2	CASSLSGTGTGYTF	TGTGCCAGCAGCTTATCAGGGACAGGGACTGGCTACACCTTC
TRBV3-1/TRBV3-2	NA	TRBD1	TRBJ2-7	CASSQNRQGSRHEQYF	TGTGCCAGCAGCCAAAACCGACAGGGGTCAAGACACGAGCAGTACTTC
TRBV18	NA	TRBD2	TRBJ2-2	CASSPPSLAGVSGELFF	TGTGCCAGCTCACCACCCTCGCTAGCGGGAGTCTCCGGGGAGCTGTTTTTT
TRBV29-1	NA	TRBD2	TRBJ2-1	CSVEDPGTSGSSYNEQFF	TGCAGCGTTGAAGACCCCGGGACTAGCGGGAGCTCCTACAATGAGCAGTTCTTC
TRBV3-1/TRBV3-2	NA	TRBD1	TRBJ1-1	CASSQGTGGLNTEAFF	TGTGCCAGCAGCCAGGGGACAGGGGGCTTGAACACTGAAGCTTTCTTT
TRBV5-1	NA	NA	TRBJ1-5	CASSLGQNEPQHF	TGCGCCAGCAGCTTAGGACAGAACGAGCCCCAGCATTTT
TRBV5-4	NA	NA	TRBJ1-4	CASSWGGFNEKLFF	TGTGCCAGCAGCTGGGGGGGGTTTAATGAAAAACTGTTTTTT
TRBV5-8	NA	NA	TRBJ1-2	CASSLRGANGYTF	TGTGCCAGCAGCTTGCGGGGGGCTAATGGCTACACCTTC
TRBV28	NA	TRBD1	TRBJ2-5	CASSGRILGQAVDF	TGTGCCAGCAGTGGTCGGATCCTCGGACAGGCCGTAGACTTC
TRBV11-2	NA	NA	TRBJ1-1	CASSFGGLESTEAFF	TGTGCCAGCAGCTTCGGTGGGTTGGAGAGCACTGAAGCTTTCTTT
TRBV11-2	NA	TRBD1	TRBJ1-5	CASSQDRGEPQHF	TGTGCCAGCAGCCAGGACAGGGGTGAGCCCCAGCATTTT
TRBV7-6	NA	TRBD1	TRBJ2-5	CASSLPRQGAPRETQYF	TGTGCCAGCAGCTTACCGCGACAGGGGGCGCCCCGGGAGACCCAGTACTTC
TRBV18	NA	TRBD1	TRBJ1-1	CASSLGGYELTGQSAFF	TGTGCCAGCTCCCTTGGCGGTTATGAGCTTACGGGACAGTCGGCTTTCTTT
TRBV10-3	NA	TRBD2	TRBJ2-7	CAISRTSAEQYF	TGTGCCATCAGTAGGACTAGCGCTGAGCAGTACTTC
TRBV5-8	NA	NA	TRBJ2-1	CASSGGLLAQSSYNEQFF	TGTGCCAGCAGCGGGGGACTCCTTGCTCAGAGCTCCTACAATGAGCAGTTCTTC
TRBV29-1	few	TRBD2	TRBJ2-1	CSTETSSNEQFF	TGCAGCACGGAGACTAGCAGCAATGAGCAGTTCTTC
TRBV6-5	medium-sized	NA	TRBJ2-3	CASSRLGGDTQYF	TGTGCCAGCAGCCGACTAGGAGGAGATACGCAGTATTTT
TRBV30	NA	NA	TRBJ2-3	CAWRTHLWTGGTDTQYF	TGTGCCTGGAGAACCCACCTCTGGACGGGGGGCACAGATACGCAGTATTTT
TRBV4-2	few	NA	TRBJ1-5	CASSQDAGVSNQPQHF	TGTGCCAGCAGCCAAGATGCGGGGGTGAGCAATCAGCCCCAGCATTTT
TRBV10-3	NA	NA	TRBJ2-7	CAISEDSYEQYF	TGTGCCATCAGTGAGGACTCATACGAGCAGTACTTC
TRBV6-5	NA	TRBD1	TRBJ1-3	CASSYSRTGENTIYF	TGTGCCAGCAGTTACTCTCGGACAGGGGAAAACACCATATATTTT
TRBV25-1	NA	NA	TRBJ2-5	CASSEFRGGMETQYF	TGTGCCAGCAGTGAATTTAGGGGAGGAATGGAGACCCAGTACTTC
TRBV28	NA	TRBD2	TRBJ2-3	CASRTLVSGLAGAQYF	TGTGCCAGCAGAACCCTAGTTTCGGGACTAGCGGGGGCGCAGTATTTT
TRBV18	few	NA	TRBJ1-4	CASSLGGGSTEKLFF	TGTGCCAGCTCTCTCGGGGGTGGGAGCACTGAAAAACTGTTTTTT
TRBV11-2	NA	TRBD2	TRBJ2-7	CASSPRTSTEQYF	TGTGCCAGCAGCCCCCGGACTAGCACCGAGCAGTACTTC
TRBV3-1/TRBV3-2	once	NA	TRBJ2-7	CASSQRGQTYEQYF	TGTGCCAGCAGCCAGCGGGGCCAGACCTACGAGCAGTACTTC
TRBV5-1	NA	NA	TRBJ2-3	CASSFPDYTDTQYF	TGCGCCAGCAGCTTTCCGGACTACACAGATACGCAGTATTTT
TRBV2	NA	TRBD2	TRBJ2-3	CASSRLAGGADTQYF	TGTGCCAGCAGCCGCTTAGCGGGGGGCGCAGATACGCAGTATTTT
TRBV7-2	once	TRBD1	TRBJ2-5	CASRQGLETQYF	TGTGCCAGCCGACAGGGGCTGGAGACCCAGTACTTC
TRBV6-4	NA	NA	TRBJ2-3	CASTNRGNFTDTQYF	TGTGCCAGCACGAATCGCGGGAACTTCACAGATACGCAGTATTTT
TRBV6-6	NA	NA	TRBJ1-2	CASSPEGSYGYTF	TGTGCCAGCAGTCCGGAGGGATCCTATGGCTACACCTTC
TRBV7-6	NA	NA	TRBJ1-4	CASSFGGSNEKLFF	TGTGCCAGCAGCTTCGGGGGGAGTAATGAAAAACTGTTTTTT
TRBV4-2	NA	NA	TRBJ2-7	CASSQDSLGIYEQYF	TGTGCCAGCAGCCAAGACAGTCTTGGCATCTACGAGCAGTACTTC
TRBV5-8	NA	TRBD2	TRBJ2-3	CASSLASGGTQYF	TGTGCCAGCAGCTTGGCTAGCGGGGGTACGCAGTATTTT
TRBV18	NA	NA	TRBJ1-1	CASSPRGQSNTEAFF	TGTGCCAGCTCACCACGCGGACAGTCGAACACTGAAGCTTTCTTT
TRBV6-6	NA	NA	TRBJ1-4	CASSPQGRGWEKLFF	TGTGCCAGCAGCCCCCAGGGGAGGGGGTGGGAAAAACTGTTTTTT
TRBV18	once	TRBD1	TRBJ1-2	CASSPTLLGTGIGYTF	TGTGCCAGCTCACCAACTTTACTCGGGACAGGGATCGGCTACACCTTC
TRBV18	NA	NA	TRBJ1-2	CASSPSKEGGYTF	TGTGCCAGCTCACCGAGTAAGGAGGGAGGCTACACCTTC
TRBV10-3	NA	TRBD2	TRBJ2-1	CAISGPLAGAEQFF	TGTGCCATCAGTGGGCCCTTAGCGGGAGCTGAGCAGTTCTTC
TRBV28	NA	TRBD2	TRBJ2-1	CASSFSGSNEQFF	TGTGCCAGCAGTTTCAGCGGGAGTAATGAGCAGTTCTTC
TRBV9	NA	TRBD1	TRBJ1-4	CASSVAPGQGDEKLFF	TGTGCCAGCAGCGTCGCCCCAGGACAGGGCGATGAAAAACTGTTTTTT
TRBV4-1	NA	TRBD1	TRBJ2-7	CASSQGDRGSLYEQYF	TGCGCCAGCAGCCAAGGTGACAGGGGGAGCCTCTACGAGCAGTACTTC
TRBV14	NA	NA	TRBJ1-2	CASSQDPGVAGYTF	TGTGCCAGCAGCCAAGATCCGGGGGTGGCTGGCTACACCTTC
TRBV5-1	NA	NA	TRBJ1-1	CASSPLGGLNTEAFF	TGCGCCAGCAGCCCACTGGGGGGGCTGAACACTGAAGCTTTCTTT
TRBV19	few	NA	TRBJ1-1	CASSIDLPGAEAFF	TGTGCCAGTAGTATAGATCTGCCGGGGGCTGAAGCTTTCTTT
TRBV5-6	NA	TRBD1	TRBJ1-2	CASSFPTGGTYGYTF	TGTGCCAGCAGCTTTCCCACAGGGGGCACCTATGGCTACACCTTC
TRBV7-9	NA	NA	TRBJ2-7	CASSSGDSRGREQYF	TGTGCCAGCAGCTCAGGGGACAGCCGGGGGAGAGAGCAGTACTTC
TRBV7-6	NA	TRBD2	TRBJ2-3	CASSRRTSGRRTDTQYF	TGTGCCAGCAGCAGGCGGACTAGCGGGAGACGCACAGATACGCAGTATTTT
TRBV6-4	few	NA	TRBJ2-2	CASSDSLTGELFF	TGTGCCAGCAGTGACTCTCTTACCGGGGAGCTGTTTTTT
TRBV7-2	NA	NA	TRBJ2-5	CASSHDSQETQYF	TGTGCCAGCAGCCACGACAGCCAAGAGACCCAGTACTTC
TRBV20-1	NA	NA	TRBJ2-1	CSASWGSRGNEQFF	TGCAGTGCTAGTTGGGGTTCCCGGGGGAATGAGCAGTTCTTC
TRBV9	NA	TRBD1	TRBJ1-2	CASSVGQGPSYGYTF	TGTGCCAGCAGCGTGGGACAGGGTCCCTCCTATGGCTACACCTTC
TRBV6-5	NA	NA	TRBJ1-3	CASRRTGSGNTIYF	TGTGCCAGCCGTCGAACAGGCTCTGGAAACACCATATATTTT